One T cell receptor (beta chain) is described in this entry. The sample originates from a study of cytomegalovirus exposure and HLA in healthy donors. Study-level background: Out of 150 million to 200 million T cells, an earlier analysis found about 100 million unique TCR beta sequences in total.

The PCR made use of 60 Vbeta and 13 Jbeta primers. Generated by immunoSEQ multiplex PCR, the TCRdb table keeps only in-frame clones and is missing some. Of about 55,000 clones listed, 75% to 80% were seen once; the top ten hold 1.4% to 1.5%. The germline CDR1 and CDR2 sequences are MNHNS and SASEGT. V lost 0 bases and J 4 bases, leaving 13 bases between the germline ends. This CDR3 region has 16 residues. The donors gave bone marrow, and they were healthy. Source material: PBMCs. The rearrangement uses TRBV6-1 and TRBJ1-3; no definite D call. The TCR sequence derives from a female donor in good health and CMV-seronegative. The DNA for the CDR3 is TGTGCCAGCAGTGAAGCGATCGAGGGAGCCGGAAACACCATATATTTT. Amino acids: CASSEAIEGAGNTIYF.